This TCR beta chain appears in the sequencing data of a study of T cells in Graves' hyperthyroidism and ophthalmopathy. The TCR beta CDR3 regions underwent amplification using RNA transcripts as the source. During a first-round RT-PCR of the TCR CDR3, the HTBI primer set was used. TCRdb reprocessed the multiplex PCR reads via MiXCR and lists one record per CDR3 protein. Of about 200,000 distinct CDR3 sequences in the sample, 15% to 20% are singletons; the top ten hold 35% to 50%. Germline CDR1 is LGHNT and CDR2 is FRNRAP. This CDR3 region has 13 residues. Trimming stripped 3 bases from V and 4 bases from J, with 8 bases between. This clonotype occurred many times.

This sequence was found in a man aged 40-49 years with Graves' hyperthyroidism. The gene calls are TRBV12-5 and TRBJ2-3; D ambiguous. The sequenced material came from blood. The CDR3 here is CASGFGLADTQYF. For the CDR3, the DNA is TGTGCTAGTGGTTTCGGCCTAGCAGATACGCAGTATTTT.